The clone carrying this T cell receptor (beta chain) was counted many times. What it binds is unknown. Germline V lookup: CDR1 KGHSH, CDR2 LQKENI. Trimming at V came to 3 bases and at J to 6 bases, leaving 11 bases not matched to a gene. This CDR3 has 16 residues. These data come from a study of blood T cells in healthy people across ages. Together with a sample-barcoded 5' primer, a J-beta primer mix was included in a second PCR lasting roughly 6 to 12 cycles. From the 5' RACE reads, TCRdb called clonotypes with MiXCR, one entry per CDR3 protein. The sample contains some 790,000 distinct CDR3 sequences, more than 25% of which appear only once. Study-level results: Donor CMV infection status was unknown, possibly confounding age-related changes in expanded clonotypes.

The rearrangement uses TRBV18 and TRBJ2-7, with 10 bases fitting TRBD1. The specimen was blood. The clonotype originates from a woman of 80 years or more in good health. The CDR3 loop reads CASSPFSGTGVVEQYF. The CDR3 DNA sequence: TGTGCCAGCTCACCCTTCTCCGGGACAGGGGTAGTCGAGCAGTACTTC.